This T cell receptor (beta chain) was found in a study of T-cell reconstitution after alpha-beta-depleted transplantation in children. Unique molecular identifiers were built into the TCRbeta library. TCRdb called the PCR reads again in MiXCR, with one record for every CDR3 protein. Altogether a few hundred thousand distinct CDR3 sequences are present, over 20% being singletons, with the ten largest covering under 45%. The CDR3 runs to 14 residues. Germline V gene sequence: CDR1 SGHAT, CDR2 FQNNGV. With 7 bases clipped from V and 2 bases from J, the junction kept 6 bases outside the gene matches. The receptor comes from a boy under two years old with Wiskott-Aldrich syndrome, due to receive a stem cell transplant. The sequenced sample was PBMCs, obtained before TCRalphabeta/CD19-depleted stem cell transplant. V usage is TRBV11-2 and J usage is TRBJ2-7; 9 positions match TRBD2. The CDR3 DNA follows: TGTGCCAGCACTAAGACTAGCGGACCCTACGAGCAGTACTTC. Translated, it gives CASTKTSGPYEQYF. Full variable domain (remainder filled in from reference TRBV11-2 and TRBJ2-7): EAGVAQSPRYKIIEKRQSVAFWCNPISGHATLYWYQQILGQGPKLLIQFQNNGVVDDSQLPKDRFSAERLKGVDSTLKIQPAKLEDSAVYLCASTKTSGPYEQYFGPGTRLTVT.